Sequencing of this TCR beta chain was carried out in a study of beta chain features in type 1 diabetes. Only one heparinised blood draw was taken per donor, and its volume averaged about 120 mL. This clone was seen more than once but under ten times. Its cognate antigen is unknown. Additional DNA sequences in this sample encode the identical CDR3. What was sequenced were expressed TCRB transcripts, since all of the isolated RNA had been reverse transcribed. TCRdb's copy holds only in-frame clones and misses some; the assay was immunoSEQ multiplex PCR. The repertoire consists of about 160,000 clones, with about 8.3% occurring once and the leading ten covering around 0.5%. V was trimmed by 5 bases and J by 2 bases, leaving 14 bases between them. Germline V gene lookup returns CDR1 SEHNR and CDR2 FQNEAQ (reference sequence). This CDR3 region has 15 residues. Findings of the study overall: The similarity of naive, central memory and Treg TCRB repertoires appeared greater among patients than among healthy donors. For patients and controls alike, PCR might favor shorter templates to the same degree. Across all four CD4+ subsets, people with type 1 diabetes showed modestly shorter TCRB CDR3s.

Sequenced material: central memory CD4+ T cells from blood. This sequence joins TRBV7-9 and TRBJ2-3, with a possible D match to TRBD2 (6 bases). This TCR derives from a woman aged 18-35 years with type 1 diabetes. The CDR3 protein is CASSPGTSFTDTQYF. The CDR3 bases are TGTGCCAGCAGCCCCGGGACTTCATTCACAGATACGCAGTATTTT.